The entry below describes one TCR beta chain. Its antigen is as yet unknown. The data were obtained in a study of CD8 T cells in ankylosing spondylitis. The CDR3 loop spans 16 amino acids. The germline V and J ends were trimmed by 6 bases and 4 bases, with 18 bases remaining between them. Germline CDR1 SEHNR, CDR2 FQNEAQ (reference sequence). Study observations and caveats: Researchers reportedly found disease-linked clones significantly enriched in matched ankylosing spondylitis synovial fluid. Researchers report that disease-linked clones proved CD8+ and relatively rare in peripheral blood. In synovial fluid and blood from reactive arthritis, some motif variants were previously reported. There was a TCR beta motif, made of several highly homologous variants, that appeared characteristic of ankylosing spondylitis blood.

Quantitative 5'-RACE was performed with molecular barcodes, and it yielded the TCR beta libraries. TCRdb ran MiXCR on the 5' RACE reads and lists one entry per CDR3 protein. The top ten clones hold over 25% of a sample with tens of thousands of distinct CDR3 sequences, about 9% of them seen once. This receptor was taken from a male donor with ankylosing spondylitis. Sequences were obtained from blood, either unsorted or a sorted T cell fraction (not recorded which). The chain combines TRBV7-9 with TRBJ1-4; a possible D gene is TRBD1 (5 bases). CDR3 sequence (DNA): TGTGCCAGCAGACCTCAATCGGGGCAGGATAATGAAAAACTGTTTTTT. Amino acid sequence: CASRPQSGQDNEKLFF.